Ten or more counts support the clone carrying this T cell receptor beta chain. Its specificity is not known. Per the germline V gene, CDR1 is SQVTM and CDR2 is ANQGSEA. The CDR3 has 14 residues. Losses at the gene ends were 4 bases for V and 4 bases for J; bases not matched to a gene: 5. The record originates from a study of T cells after yellow fever vaccination. Broader study findings: Abundant clonotypes from the bulk population could contaminate FACS-sorted repertoires. By day 5 rather than day 15, the secondary response had peaked, though it was weaker. Subsequent booster samples again held most clones from primary vaccination (96% CD4, about 85% CD8).

Generation of TCR cDNA used 5'RACE template switching (which added a universal primer site and UMIs). MiXCR was run by TCRdb on the 5' RACE reads, yielding one entry per CDR3 protein. The sample holds 95,000 to 150,000 distinct CDR3 sequences, approximately 8.4% seen once. The source of this sequence is a man aged 18 to 30 who received the YFV17D yellow fever vaccine. The chain joins TRBV29-1 to TRBJ1-5, with TRBD1 matching 9 bases. The sample in question was CD8+ T cells sorted from PBMCs, obtained on the day of the yellow fever booster vaccination. The CDR3 coding sequence is TGCAGCGTTGGACAGGGGGTAGGGAATCAGCCCCAGCATTTT. Amino acids: CSVGQGVGNQPQHF.